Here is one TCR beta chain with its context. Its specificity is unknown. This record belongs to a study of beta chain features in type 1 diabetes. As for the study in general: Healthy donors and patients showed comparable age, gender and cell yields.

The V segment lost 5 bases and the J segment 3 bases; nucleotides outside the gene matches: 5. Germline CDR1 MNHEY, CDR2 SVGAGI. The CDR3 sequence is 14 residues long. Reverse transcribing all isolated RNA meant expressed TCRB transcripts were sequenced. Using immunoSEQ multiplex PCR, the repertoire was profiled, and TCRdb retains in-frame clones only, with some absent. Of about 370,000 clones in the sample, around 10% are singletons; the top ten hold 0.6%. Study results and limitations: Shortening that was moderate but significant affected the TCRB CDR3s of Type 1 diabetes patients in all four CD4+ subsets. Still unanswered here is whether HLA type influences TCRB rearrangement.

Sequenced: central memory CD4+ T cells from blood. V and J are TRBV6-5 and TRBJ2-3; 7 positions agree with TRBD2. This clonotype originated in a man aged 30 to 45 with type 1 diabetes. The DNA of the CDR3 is TGTGCCAGCAGTACTGGACTAGGGACAGATACGCAGTATTTT. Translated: CASSTGLGTDTQYF.